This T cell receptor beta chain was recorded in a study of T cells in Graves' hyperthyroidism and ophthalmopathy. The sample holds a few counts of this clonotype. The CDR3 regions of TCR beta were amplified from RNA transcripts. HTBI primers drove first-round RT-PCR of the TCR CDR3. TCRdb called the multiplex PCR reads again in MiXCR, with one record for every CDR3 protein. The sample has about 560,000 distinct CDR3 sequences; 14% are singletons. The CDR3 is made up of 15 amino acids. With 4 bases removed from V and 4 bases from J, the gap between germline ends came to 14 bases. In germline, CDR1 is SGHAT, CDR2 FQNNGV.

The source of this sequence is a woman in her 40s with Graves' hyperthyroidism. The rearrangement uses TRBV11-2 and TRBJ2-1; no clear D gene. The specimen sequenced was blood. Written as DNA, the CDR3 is TGTGCCAGCAGCTCCCCGAGCGCCCCGTACAATGAGCAGTTCTTC. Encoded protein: CASSSPSAPYNEQFF. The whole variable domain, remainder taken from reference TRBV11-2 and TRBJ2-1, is EAGVAQSPRYKIIEKRQSVAFWCNPISGHATLYWYQQILGQGPKLLIQFQNNGVVDDSQLPKDRFSAERLKGVDSTLKIQPAKLEDSAVYLCASSSPSAPYNEQFFGPGTRLTVL.